These 3 T cell receptor beta chains were sequenced from one sample in a study of tumor-infiltrating lymphocytes in primary liver carcinoma. cDNA specific to TCR beta was made from approximately 0.55 ug of total RNA, with a constant-region primer employed for priming. Slightly modified ARM-PCR, run as three nested multiplex PCR rounds, produced the TCR beta libraries. A C-beta reverse primer and TRBV1-TRBV30 forward primers served in each of the first two PCR rounds, at about 10 cycles apiece. TCRdb re-derived calls from the multiplex PCR reads in MiXCR, one entry per CDR3 protein. The sample yields 150,000 to 200,000 distinct CDR3 sequences, about 82% seen once. Co-extraction yielded RNA and DNA from 20-30 mg of unsorted bulk tissue. The material sequenced was tumor tissue from primary liver carcinoma. These receptors all come from a man aged 35 to 55 with primary liver carcinoma and hepatitis B virus infection.

The table lists this clonotype with a count of one. The junction departs from the called germline gene at one end, perhaps through a read error. The DNA for the CDR3 is TGCAGCATTGATCCAGGGGGCGGTAATGAGCAGTTCTTC. Translating it yields CSIDPGGGNEQFF. The genes are TRBV29-1 and TRBJ2-1; 8 nucleotides line up with TRBD1. The V gene's germline CDR1 is SQVTM and CDR2 ANQGSEA. The CDR3 is made up of 13 amino acids.

This clonotype occurred once. The germline gene is not matched at one end of the junction; a read error may be the cause. In DNA, the CDR3 is TGCGCCATCAGTGAGAAGGCGGGGAACACTGAAGCTTTCTTT. Protein sequence: CAISEKAGNTEAFF. V usage is TRBV10-3 and J usage is TRBJ1-1; D call uncertain. Germline CDR1 ENHRY, CDR2 SYGVKD. This CDR3 has 14 residues.

On this clonotype itself: Sequence at one end of the junction differs from germline and may be a read error. The V and J genes are TRBV29-1 and TRBJ2-7; a possible D gene is TRBD2 (5 bases). CDR3 length: 13 amino acids. The germline V gene encodes CDR1 SQVTM and CDR2 ANQGSEA. The CDR3 sequence: CSVQPPASFEQYF. Written as DNA, the CDR3 is TGTAGCGTTCAACCGCCAGCATCCTTCGAGCAGTACTTC.